A selection of T cell receptor beta chains follows, all from one sample in a study of graft-versus-host responses after intestinal transplantation. Libraries were prepared by immunoSEQ multiplex PCR; TCRdb keeps only in-frame clonotypes and omits some of them. Of 25,000 to 35,000 clones in the sample, around nine tenths were seen once. The sequenced sample was PBMCs, obtained around 460 days after intestinal transplantation. The source is a human patient who received an intestinal transplant, so some T cells may come from the graft donor. The CDR3 runs from the conserved cysteine through the conserved F or W. Rows may omit the clone size; those that give it use once, few, many or a size class.

size: once; V: TRBV28; CDR3: CASSLVGPVDFHYEQYF
size: -; V: TRBV5-1; CDR3: CASSSGGSTDTQYF
size: -; V: TRBV6-5; CDR3: CASSGGQGAGELFF
size: -; V: TRBV7-2; CDR3: CASRRTTQEQYF
size: -; V: TRBV28; CDR3: CASSPSKKVYNEQFF
size: -; V: TRBV13; CDR3: CASSPMGTEAFF
size: -; V: TRBV5-1; CDR3: CASSLRTGHTEAFF
size: -; V: TRBV5-4; CDR3: CASSEDLQRSSGNTIYF
size: -; V: TRBV18; CDR3: CASSPNSFHYGYTF
size: -; V: TRBV28; CDR3: CASSFRRGHRGETQYF
size: -; V: TRBV19; CDR3: CASSILLTAQDEQFF
size: few; V: TRBV6-1; CDR3: CASRDSGGQETQYF